The T cell receptor beta chain described here comes from a study of cytomegalovirus exposure and HLA in healthy donors. Study information: Some 87 million unique TCRs from HLA-typed donors were held in an early release of data.

From germline, CDR1 is SGHNT and CDR2 YYREEE (reference sequence). The V gene lost 0 bases and the J gene lost 6 bases, with 4 bases spanning the gap. The CDR3 is 12 amino acids. Each donor was healthy, and each was a bone marrow donor. A multiplex PCR was run with 60 Vbeta primers and 13 Jbeta primers. Here immunoSEQ multiplex PCR was the method, and the copy in TCRdb shows in-frame clones only, minus some. The sample yields some 120,000 clones, around 75% seen once. This clone was picked up a small number of times. The antigen is undetermined. Findings and limits, study-wide: The productive fraction for most TCR beta V segments was about 87% or about 30% in an earlier analysis.

What was sequenced was PBMCs. V usage is TRBV5-4 and J usage is TRBJ2-4; unclear D gene. The sequence came from a man aged 25-45 years in good health and CMV-seronegative. The CDR3 coding sequence is TGTGCCAGCAGCTTGGACACAAACATTCAGTACTTC. This encodes CASSLDTNIQYF.